The present T cell receptor (beta chain) was sequenced within a study of cytomegalovirus exposure and HLA in healthy donors. Study as a whole: Among about 179 million T cells, an earlier analysis found 120 million or so unique TCR beta sequences.

It was with 60 Vbeta and 13 Jbeta primers that the PCR ran. Assay used: immunoSEQ multiplex PCR; TCRdb lists only in-frame clones, some missing. The sample records about 170,000 clones, 80% to 90% being singletons. This CDR3 is 13 amino acids long. Germline V lookup: CDR1 SGHDT, CDR2 YYEEEE. Trimming stripped 2 bases from V and 9 bases from J, with 12 bases between. The source is a man younger than 35 in good health and CMV-seropositive. The sequencing sample was made of PBMCs. This chain joins TRBV5-6 and TRBJ2-1; tentative D call: TRBD2 (6 bases). The CDR3 loop reads CASSFWGTGEQFF. The CDR3 DNA follows: TGTGCCAGCAGCTTTTGGGGGACTGGTGAGCAGTTCTTC.